The 11 T cell receptor beta chains below were found in one sample sequenced in a study of shared clonotypes between healthy human individuals. Assay: immunoSEQ multiplex PCR; the TCRdb copy retains only in-frame clones and omits some. This table holds about 530,000 clones, 90% to 96% found once. The sequenced sample was naive CD4+ T cells sorted from blood. The subset is: CD45RA+ positively selected. Receptor source: a woman under 40 in good health.

This chain uses TRBV6-5 with TRBJ2-6, with D possibly being TRBD1 (6 bases). This CDR3 region has 16 residues. Germline CDR1 reads MNHEY; CDR2 reads SVGAGI. V lost 2 bases to trimming and J lost 0 bases, with 8 bases between them. The CDR3: CASSYRGSSGANVLTF. The CDR3 bases are TGTGCCAGCAGTTACAGGGGGAGCTCTGGGGCCAACGTCCTGACTTTC.

A few counts support this clone. J is TRBJ1-5 and V is TRBV29-1; TRBD1 is a possible D gene (5 bases). This CDR3 comprises 13 residues. The germline V gene has CDR1 SQVTM and CDR2 ANQGSEA. The V and J ends lost 1 base and 7 bases respectively, with 11 bases between them. The CDR3 sequence is CSVEAGFGQPQHF. The DNA for the CDR3 is TGCAGCGTTGAAGCAGGGTTTGGGCAGCCCCAGCATTTT. The variable domain in full, completed from reference TRBV29-1 and TRBJ1-5, reads SAVISQKPSRDICQRGTSLTIQCQVDSQVTMMFWYRQQPGQSLTLIATANQGSEATYESGFVIDKFPISRPNLTFSTLTVSNMSPEDSSIYLCSVEAGFGQPQHFGDGTRLSIL.

The chain joins TRBV28 to TRBJ1-2; unclear D gene. This CDR3 spans 13 amino acids. CDR1 is MDHEN and CDR2 is SYDVKM in the germline V gene. Trimming pared 3 bases from V and 5 bases from J, leaving 10 bases between. The CDR3 nucleotides are TGTGCCAGCAGTTTTGGACCGGTTTATGGCTACACCTTC. Translated, it gives CASSFGPVYGYTF.

This clone has just a few counts. The chain is built from TRBV19 and TRBJ1-1, with D unresolved. CDR3 length: 12 amino acids. CDR1 and CDR2 (germline): LNHDA, SQIVND (reference sequence). The V end was cut by 10 bases, the J end by 3 bases, with 12 bases between. The CDR3 sequence: CATERGDTEAFF. CDR3 bases: TGTGCCACCGAGAGAGGAGACACTGAAGCTTTCTTT.

The gene calls are TRBV2 and TRBJ1-3; a weak D match, TRBD1 (5 bases). This CDR3 has 15 amino acids. Per the germline V gene, CDR1 is SNHLY and CDR2 is FYNNEI. V was trimmed by 7 bases and J by 0 bases, leaving 13 bases between them. Written as DNA, the CDR3 is TGTGCCAGCACCGAGGGGACGGCCTCTGGAAACACCATATATTTT. Translating it yields CASTEGTASGNTIYF.

The rearrangement uses TRBV19 and TRBJ2-7; D not certain. The CDR3 spans 15 residues. The V gene's germline CDR1 is LNHDA and CDR2 SQIVND (reference sequence). Deletions cut 3 bases from V and 3 bases from J, with 15 bases between. Written as DNA, the CDR3 is TGTGCCAGTAGTATTTCCGGCCGCTCAGTCTACGAGCAGTACTTC. As protein: CASSISGRSVYEQYF.

This clone was seen just once. CDR3 bases: TGTGCCAGTAGTAAAAGCCGGGACATGGGCAGGCCCCAGCATTTT. This sequence encodes CASSKSRDMGRPQHF. The rearrangement uses TRBV19 and TRBJ1-5; the D gene is possibly TRBD1 (6 bases). The V gene's germline CDR1 is LNHDA and CDR2 SQIVND (reference sequence). Trimming removed 4 bases from V and 9 bases from J, with 19 bases in between. CDR3 length: 15 amino acids.

Note on this clone: Other DNA sequences in this specimen translate into the identical CDR3. The rearrangement joins TRBV18 to TRBJ2-2; D remains unclear. In germline, CDR1 is KGHSH, CDR2 LQKENI. V was clipped by 1 base and J by 3 bases, with 3 bases between them. The length of the CDR3 is 13 residues. The CDR3 region is CASSPRDTGELFF. CDR3 DNA sequence: TGTGCCAGCTCACCACGCGACACCGGGGAGCTGTTTTTT.

The chain combines TRBV9 with TRBJ1-1; D remains ambiguous. CDR3 length: 15 amino acids. V was trimmed by 0 bases and J by 4 bases, leaving 13 bases between them. Germline loops: CDR1 SGDLS, CDR2 YYNGEE. CDR3 region: CASSVDGQPSTEAFF. For the CDR3, the DNA is TGTGCCAGCAGCGTAGACGGGCAGCCGTCCACTGAAGCTTTCTTT. The variable domain in full, completed from reference TRBV9 and TRBJ1-1, reads DSGVTQTPKHLITATGQRVTLRCSPRSGDLSVYWYQQSLDQGLQFLIQYYNGEERAKGNILERFSAQQFPDLHSELNLSSLELGDSALYFCASSVDGQPSTEAFFGQGTRLTVV.

The chain uses TRBV18 and TRBJ2-1; D uncertain. V was cut by 3 bases and J by 0 bases, with 15 bases left in between. The CDR3 consists of 17 residues. Germline V gene sequence: CDR1 KGHSH, CDR2 LQKENI. The CDR3 DNA is TGTGCCAGCTCACCCCCTTACGGCAATAACTCCTACAATGAGCAGTTCTTC. The encoded protein is CASSPPYGNNSYNEQFF. Full variable domain (missing parts from reference TRBV18 and TRBJ2-1): NAGVMQNPRHLVRRRGQEARLRCSPMKGHSHVYWYRQLPEEGLKFMVYLQKENIIDESGMPKERFSAEFPKEGPSILRIQQVVRGDSAAYFCASSPPYGNNSYNEQFFGPGTRLTVL.

V and J are TRBV5-8 and TRBJ2-7; D may correspond to TRBD1 or TRBD2 (6 bases each). The CDR3 is 14 residues long. The V end lost 4 bases, the J end lost 4 bases, and 15 bases lay between the germline ends. CDR1 is SGHTS, CDR2 YDEGEE, per germline. For the CDR3, the DNA is TGTGCCAGCAGCGGGGGGCCGATTCGTTACGAGCAGTACTTC. It codes for CASSGGPIRYEQYF.